This T cell receptor (beta chain) comes out of a study of OX40 agonist ivuxolimab in advanced cancers. Study overall: A mean age of roughly 66 years, range roughly 23 to 85, was recorded, and around 85% were male. Three patients, one with hepatocellular carcinoma and two with cutaneous melanoma, responded partially.

This table comes from immunoSEQ multiplex PCR, and its TCRdb copy is limited to in-frame clones, with some not included. The profile shows 70,000 to 90,000 clones, around four fifths of them singletons. The V gene end was trimmed by 1 base and the J gene end by 0 bases; junction bases not matched to a gene: 8. Germline V gene data show CDR1 as SGHDN and CDR2 as FVKESK. The CDR3 sequence is 20 residues long. Patients had blood sampled at baseline and again on cycle 4 day 1 and cycle 7 day 1. This chain links TRBV14 with TRBJ2-1; TRBD2 matches 14 bases. The clonotype originates from an adult with an advanced solid tumor such as melanoma, head and neck, liver or kidney cancer. Sequenced material: CD4+ or CD8+ T cells sorted from blood, taken in a trial of the OX40 agonist ivuxolimab. As DNA, the CDR3 is TGTGCCAGCAGCCAAGCCTTGGGACTAGCGGGGGCCAGCTCCTACAATGAGCAGTTCTTC. It is translated as CASSQALGLAGASSYNEQFF.